This TCR beta chain was sequenced for a study of blood T cell repertoires in COVID-19. Repertoires were generated with immunoSEQ multiplex PCR, while TCRdb's copy carries only in-frame clones and drops some. The sample includes a few hundred thousand clones, more than 75% of them seen just once. Researchers sorted participants into cohorts using their self-reported clinical history. In germline, CDR1 is SGHDT, CDR2 YYEEEE. This CDR3 region has 14 residues. J gave up 3 bases and V 3 bases, and 3 bases lay outside the gene matches. This receptor was taken from a woman aged 50 to 60 who had recovered from COVID-19. The sample was PBMCs or T cells enriched from blood (not recorded which). V usage is TRBV5-6 and J usage is TRBJ2-1; 7 bases match TRBD1. The CDR3 bases are TGTGCCAGCAGCTGGGGGACAGACTACAATGAGCAGTTCTTC. Translated, it gives CASSWGTDYNEQFF.